Here is one TCR beta chain with its context. The sample comes from a study of blood T cell repertoires in COVID-19. Overall study context: Donors in the United States, Italy and Spain gave samples during acute or convalescent COVID-19.

Seattle's enrolled individuals joined amid active infection and were then monitored longitudinally. CDR1 and CDR2 from the germline V gene are MNHEY and SMNVEV (reference sequence). Trimming removed 5 bases from V and 3 bases from J; junction bases left unmatched: 9. The CDR3 runs 15 residues. Original processing methods: By means of reference gene primer amplification, nucleated cell counts were estimated. This table comes from immunoSEQ multiplex PCR, and its TCRdb copy is limited to in-frame clones, with some not included. The V and J calls and the clone size are those of that table, but D and trimming were determined from the DNA. Of 350,000 to 450,000 clones in the sample, 75% to 90% were seen once.

Sequences were obtained from peripheral blood. J is TRBJ1-1 and V is TRBV27; 7 positions agree with TRBD1. The receptor's source is a middle-aged woman with COVID-19, enrolled during active disease. This CDR3 is CASSISTGRHTEAFF. In nucleotides, the CDR3 is TGTGCCAGCAGTATCTCGACAGGGCGTCACACTGAAGCTTTCTTT.